One sample yielded the 10 T cell receptor beta chains listed below, sequenced in a study of OX40 agonist ivuxolimab in advanced cancers. Assay: immunoSEQ multiplex PCR; the TCRdb copy retains only in-frame clones and omits some. The sample has 45,000 to 65,000 clones; 88% are singletons. Sample: CD4+ or CD8+ T cells sorted from blood, taken in a trial of the OX40 agonist ivuxolimab. The receptors shown here come from an adult with an advanced solid tumor such as melanoma, head and neck, liver or kidney cancer.

The chain links TRBV18 to TRBJ2-3; D perhaps matches TRBD2 (6 bases). CDR1 and CDR2 (germline): KGHSH, LQKENI. Trimming removed 6 bases from V and 1 base from J, with 8 bases in between. This CDR3 spans 13 amino acids. CDR3: CASSAGRTDTQYF. CDR3 DNA: TGTGCCAGCTCGGCGGGGCGCACAGATACGCAGTATTTT.

This chain joins TRBV7-9 and TRBJ2-7; the D is unclear. Germline CDR1 and CDR2: SEHNR and FQNEAQ (reference sequence). The CDR3 contains 15 residues. V lost 6 bases, J lost 5 bases, and 20 bases lay in between. This CDR3 reads CASRPGSGRPNEQYF. CDR3 bases: TGTGCCAGCAGGCCGGGTTCCGGCAGGCCGAACGAGCAGTACTTC. The whole variable domain, filled in from reference TRBV7-9 and TRBJ2-7, reads DTGVSQNPRHKITKRGQNVTFRCDPISEHNRLYWYRQTLGQGPEFLTYFQNEAQLEKSRLLSDRFSAERPKGSFSTLEIQRTEQGDSAMYLCASRPGSGRPNEQYFGPGTRLTVT.

The chain links TRBV7-8 to TRBJ1-1; D ambiguous. V was trimmed by 1 base and J by 0 bases, leaving 6 bases between them. Germline V gene lookup returns CDR1 SGHVS and CDR2 FQNEAQ. The length of the CDR3 is 14 residues. CDR3 DNA sequence: TGTGCCAGCAGCTTAGGGTCGGTGAACACTGAAGCTTTCTTT. Its protein product is CASSLGSVNTEAFF.

V and J are TRBV18 and TRBJ2-6; D not certain. Trimming pared 4 bases from V and 0 bases from J, leaving 4 bases between. This CDR3 has 14 amino acids. CDR1 and CDR2 from the germline V gene are KGHSH and LQKENI. The CDR3 here is CASSRDSGANVLTF. The DNA for the CDR3 is TGTGCCAGCTCACGGGACTCTGGGGCCAACGTCCTGACTTTC. Full variable domain (missing parts from reference TRBV18 and TRBJ2-6): NAGVMQNPRHLVRRRGQEARLRCSPMKGHSHVYWYRQLPEEGLKFMVYLQKENIIDESGMPKERFSAEFPKEGPSILRIQQVVRGDSAAYFCASSRDSGANVLTFGAGSRLTVL.

This clone was counted only a few times. V is TRBV15 and J is TRBJ1-1; no clear D gene. CDR1 and CDR2 (germline): LNHNV, YYDKDF (reference sequence). Trimming took 0 bases from V and 1 from J, leaving 6 bases between them. The CDR3 is 14 amino acids. As DNA, the CDR3 is TGTGCCACCAGCAGAGATCTCGGGAACACTGAAGCTTTCTTT. Amino acids: CATSRDLGNTEAFF.

This clone showed up just a few times. The sample contains more than one DNA sequence encoding this CDR3. The chain recombines TRBV30 with TRBJ2-7, with D tentatively TRBD2 (5 bases). The CDR3 runs to 13 residues. The germline gives CDR1 GTSNPN, CDR2 SVGIG (reference sequence). V lost 3 bases and J 3 bases, leaving 12 bases between the germline ends. The CDR3 sequence: CAWRRGKGYEQYF. Here the CDR3 DNA reads TGTGCCTGGAGGCGAGGGAAGGGCTACGAGCAGTACTTC.

V and J are TRBV30 and TRBJ2-1; TRBD2 aligns across 9 bases. In germline, CDR1 is GTSNPN, CDR2 SVGIG (reference sequence). The V gene end was trimmed by 2 bases and the J gene end by 6 bases; junction bases not matched to a gene: 5. The CDR3 spans 14 residues. For the CDR3, the DNA is TGTGCCTGGAGTTTAGCGGGAGTGGCCAATGAGCAGTTCTTC. Its translation is CAWSLAGVANEQFF.

The chain combines TRBV6-5 with TRBJ1-2, with D possibly being TRBD1 (6 bases). V gave up 6 bases and J gave up 2 bases, with 10 bases separating them. Germline V gene sequence: CDR1 MNHEY, CDR2 SVGAGI. The CDR3 contains 13 residues. CDR3 DNA: TGTGCCAGCAGATCCGGACAGAACTATGGCTACACCTTC. Its protein product is CASRSGQNYGYTF.

The chain carries TRBV11-2 and TRBJ2-2; 8 nucleotides agree with TRBD1. This CDR3 has 16 residues. CDR1 SGHAT and CDR2 FQNNGV come from the germline V gene. V trimming: 5 bases; J trimming: 4 bases; junction bases outside the gene matches: 9. The DNA for the CDR3 is TGTGCCAGCAGCCGCCCGACAGGGGCCGTCACCGGGGAGCTGTTTTTT. It translates to CASSRPTGAVTGELFF.

The chain is built from TRBV2 and TRBJ2-3; D might be TRBD2 (5 bases). CDR1 is SNHLY and CDR2 is FYNNEI in the germline V gene. V was cut by 0 bases and J by 2 bases, with 12 bases left in between. This CDR3 region has 16 residues. The CDR3 reads CASSEAWTRNTDTQYF. The CDR3 coding sequence is TGTGCCAGCAGTGAAGCGTGGACTCGAAACACAGATACGCAGTATTTT.